The source of this T cell receptor beta chain is a study of CD8 T cells in Susac syndrome. The TEMRA cells underwent FACS enrichment, while the CD8+ and CD4+ T cells underwent negative isolation. Broader study findings: An acknowledgment was made by the study that its TCR sequencing and HLA analysis involved relatively few individuals.

Regarding this clonotype: The antigen is not known.

RNA amounts of roughly 0.45 to 1 ug underwent reverse transcription with random hexamers. With immunoSEQ multiplex PCR, TCR beta CDR3 was amplified across 54 Vbeta and 13 Jbeta. TCRdb called the immunoSEQ multiplex PCR reads again in MiXCR, with one record for every CDR3 protein. The repertoire holds 73,000 or so distinct CDR3 sequences, with about 95% as singletons. Sequenced input: CD8+ T cells from PBMCs. This TCR came from a human donor with multiple sclerosis.

The CDR3 bases are TGTGCCACCCAGGGGATGACGGCTGGCTACACCTTC. Its translation is CATQGMTAGYTF. The chain employs TRBV6-2 or TRBV6-3 and TRBJ1-2; possibly TRBD1 for D (6 bases). Germline V gives CDR1 MNHEY, CDR2 SVGEGT. This CDR3 contains 12 residues. V was clipped by 10 bases and J by 7 bases, with 16 bases between them.